A single sample is the source of the 26 T cell receptor beta chains below, sequenced in a study of cytomegalovirus exposure and HLA in healthy donors. PCR amplification relied on 60 Vbeta primers (plus 13 Jbeta primers). The table came from immunoSEQ multiplex PCR; TCRdb's copy has only in-frame clones and leaves some out. Here the sample spans over 65,000 clones, 67% being singletons. Sequences were obtained from PBMCs. These receptors were obtained from a woman aged 50 to 60 in good health and CMV-seropositive.

V is TRBV7-3 and J is TRBJ2-3, with no clear D. The CDR3 is made up of 17 amino acids. The germline gives CDR1 SGHTA, CDR2 FQGTGA. Trimming cost V 6 bases and J 0 bases, with 19 bases left between them. The CDR3 DNA sequence: TGTGCCAGCAGACCCGCTGACTTGGATTTTAGCACAGATACGCAGTATTTT. Residues: CASRPADLDFSTDTQYF.

The chain couples TRBV6-6 to TRBJ1-5, with 11 bases aligning to TRBD1. CDR1 is MNHNY, CDR2 SVGAGI, per germline (reference sequence). The CDR3 totals 16 residues. V lost 0 bases to trimming and J lost 7 bases; unmatched junction nucleotides: 5. The CDR3 loop reads CASSYSSGQGDQPQHF. Here the CDR3 DNA reads TGTGCCAGCAGTTACTCTTCGGGACAGGGGGACCAGCCCCAGCATTTT.

The sample holds a few counts of this clone. The chain combines TRBV5-4 with TRBJ2-1; TRBD2 matches 8 bases. The CDR3 loop spans 15 amino acids. Trimming at V came to 2 bases and at J to 7 bases, leaving 8 bases not matched to a gene. The V gene's germline CDR1 is SGHNT and CDR2 YYREEE (reference sequence). CDR3 in DNA: TGTGCCAGCAGCTTAAACGCGGGGGGAGGGAATGAGCAGTTCTTC. The encoded protein is CASSLNAGGGNEQFF.

This clone was seen only once. V gene TRBV6-6 combines with J gene TRBJ2-3; no reliable D call. From germline, CDR1 is MNHNY and CDR2 SVGAGI (reference sequence). This CDR3 is 12 amino acids long. V was pared by 2 bases and J by 5 bases, with 5 bases between. CDR3 bases: TGTGCCAGCAGTTACGGGCGAGATACGCAGTATTTT. It translates to CASSYGRDTQYF.

The V gene is TRBV10-2, the J gene TRBJ2-2, with TRBD1 matching over 10 bases. V lost 6 bases to trimming and J lost 3 bases; unmatched junction nucleotides: 7. The CDR3 has 16 residues. CDR1 and CDR2 from the germline V gene are WSHSY and SAAADI. CDR3 protein: CASRPDRGPDTGELFF. CDR3 nucleotides: TGCGCCAGCAGGCCCGACAGGGGGCCGGACACCGGGGAGCTGTTTTTT.

This clone was observed a single time. The rearrangement links TRBV19 to TRBJ1-5; TRBD1 might be the D (6 bases). The CDR3 spans 18 residues. Between the trimmed V and J ends, which lost 1 base and 1 base, there was a span of 17 bases. Germline V lookup: CDR1 LNHDA, CDR2 SQIVND (reference sequence). In nucleotides, the CDR3 is TGTGCCAGTAGTATAGGGGAATGGGGAGACAGGAGCAATCAGCCCCAGCATTTT. The encoded protein is CASSIGEWGDRSNQPQHF.

This chain links TRBV7-9 with TRBJ2-5, with 11 bases matching TRBD1. The CDR3 covers 15 residues. From germline, CDR1 is SEHNR and CDR2 FQNEAQ (reference sequence). V dropped 5 bases and J dropped 5; count of bases not matched to a gene: 7. This CDR3 is CASSPRTGGGETQYF. DNA of the CDR3: TGTGCCAGCAGCCCGCGGACAGGGGGCGGTGAGACCCAGTACTTC.

This clone was seen more than once but under ten times. This rearrangement joins TRBV4-1 to TRBJ2-2; no clear D gene. Germline loops: CDR1 MGHRA, CDR2 YSYEKL. The CDR3 is 14 amino acids. With 6 bases removed from V and 1 base from J, the gap between germline ends came to 9 bases. CDR3 bases: TGCGCCAGCAGTCAGGAAATGAACACCGGGGAGCTGTTTTTT. Residues: CASSQEMNTGELFF.

This chain connects TRBV6-1 to TRBJ1-1; D perhaps matches TRBD1 (6 bases). V was cut by 4 bases and J by 7 bases, with 13 bases left in between. Germline V gene data show CDR1 as MNHNS and CDR2 as SASEGT. The CDR3 extends over 13 amino acids. In DNA form, the CDR3 reads TGTGCCAGCAGTGTACAGGGAGGGAATGAAGCTTTCTTT. This encodes CASSVQGGNEAFF.

The genes are TRBV5-6 and TRBJ2-7; 8 bases agree with TRBD1. Germline V CDR1 and CDR2: SGHDT, YYEEEE. V was pared by 3 bases and J by 2 bases, with 4 bases of the junction left unmatched. The CDR3 has 14 amino acids. CDR3 amino acids: CASSSPDRAYEQYF. In nucleotides, the CDR3 is TGTGCCAGCAGCTCTCCGGACAGGGCCTACGAGCAGTACTTC.

This clone showed up just a few times. The chain combines TRBV5-6 with TRBJ1-4; D gene ambiguous. This CDR3 region has 15 residues. V gave up 4 bases and J gave up 8 bases, with 18 bases separating them. Germline V gives CDR1 SGHDT, CDR2 YYEEEE. For the CDR3, the DNA is TGTGCCAGCAGCAGTGGAGTTGAAGTTCGAGAAAAACTGTTTTTT. The encoded protein is CASSSGVEVREKLFF.

In its sample, this clone was seen once. The chain has TRBV19 and TRBJ1-3; D gene unclear. V was cut by 1 base and J by 0 bases, with 7 bases left in between. CDR3 length equals 15 residues. CDR1 LNHDA and CDR2 SQIVND come from the germline V gene (reference sequence). The CDR3: CASSIGLFSGNTIYF. CDR3 nucleotides: TGTGCCAGTAGTATAGGGCTGTTCTCTGGAAACACCATATATTTT.

The chain links TRBV27 to TRBJ1-5; possibly TRBD1 for D (5 bases). Germline V gives CDR1 MNHEY, CDR2 SMNVEV (reference sequence). The CDR3 runs to 18 residues. Trimming took off 2 bases at V and 0 bases at J, with 17 bases between the two ends. CDR3: CASSLLPPRGNSNQPQHF. For the CDR3, the DNA is TGTGCCAGCAGTTTACTCCCGCCTAGGGGAAATAGCAATCAGCCCCAGCATTTT.

The table lists this clone with a few counts. V is TRBV2 and J is TRBJ1-1, with D hard to call. Trimming took 0 bases from V and 4 from J, leaving 9 bases between them. Germline values: CDR1 SNHLY, CDR2 FYNNEI. The CDR3 has 14 amino acids. The DNA for the CDR3 is TGTGCCAGCAGTGAAGCAGGTGGAGGCACTGAAGCTTTCTTT. Encoded protein: CASSEAGGGTEAFF.

This chain connects TRBV6-1 to TRBJ1-2; TRBD1 matches 8 bases. The CDR3 has 15 residues. Unmatched junction bases numbered 10, after V lost 5 bases and J lost 5 bases. Per the germline V gene, CDR1 is MNHNS and CDR2 is SASEGT. Here the CDR3 DNA reads TGTGCCAGCAGTTCGGACAGGGCGTTCCCTTATGGCTACACCTTC. The encoded protein is CASSSDRAFPYGYTF.

This clone was recorded a few times. The CDR3: CASSEHFNEQFF. The CDR3 DNA reads as TGTGCCAGCAGTGAACATTTCAATGAGCAGTTCTTC. The chain joins TRBV2 to TRBJ2-1; no definite D call. CDR1 is SNHLY and CDR2 is FYNNEI in the germline V gene. The CDR3 loop spans 12 amino acids. The ends were cut back, 2 bases at V and 6 bases at J, with 5 bases in the middle.

The gene calls are TRBV6-4 and TRBJ1-6, with TRBD1 identical over 7 bases. J gave up 10 bases and V 6 bases, and 12 bases lay outside the gene matches. The CDR3 consists of 15 residues. Germline V CDR1 and CDR2: MRHNA, SNTAGT. The CDR3 is CASRDDRVGVSPLHF. In DNA, the CDR3 is TGTGCCAGCAGAGACGACAGGGTAGGGGTATCACCCCTCCACTTT.

This chain joins TRBV2 and TRBJ2-1; weak D call: TRBD1 (6 bases). This CDR3 has 14 residues. Germline assignment: CDR1 SNHLY and CDR2 FYNNEI. The V and J ends lost 1 base and 8 bases respectively, with 12 bases between them. The CDR3 reads CASSEGEGVYEQFF. In DNA, the CDR3 is TGTGCCAGCAGTGAAGGTGAGGGGGTATATGAGCAGTTCTTC.

The chain is built from TRBV27 and TRBJ2-7; D is perhaps TRBD2 (5 bases). CDR3 size: 14 residues. The germline CDR1 and CDR2 sequences are MNHEY and SMNVEV (reference sequence). V lost 2 bases, J lost 6 bases, and 14 bases lay in between. The CDR3, as DNA: TGTGCCAGCAGTTTAATGGACTCGGTAGGCGAGCAGTACGTC. Translation: CASSLMDSVGEQYV.

J is TRBJ2-2 and V is TRBV7-6; possible D gene TRBD1, 5 bases. The germline gives CDR1 SGHVS, CDR2 FNYEAQ. The CDR3 is made up of 17 amino acids. V was trimmed by 2 bases and J by 8 bases, leaving 21 bases between them. CDR3 amino acids: CASSLSLSAGPSGELFF. In nucleotides, the CDR3 is TGTGCCAGCAGCTTATCTTTATCGGCAGGGCCGAGTGGGGAGCTGTTTTTT.

V is TRBV29-1 and J is TRBJ2-7, with 7 bases that match TRBD1. Germline CDR1 is SQVTM and CDR2 is ANQGSEA. This CDR3 region has 13 residues. The J segment lost 0 bases and the V segment lost 6 bases, leaving 5 bases of the junction unmatched. CDR3 bases: TGCAGCGTCCCTAGGGACAGCTCCTACGAGCAGTACTTC. It translates to CSVPRDSSYEQYF.

The table lists this clone with a few counts. The CDR3 spells CASSDDVQGPTQYF. The CDR3 DNA reads TGTGCCAGCAGTGACGACGTACAGGGGCCGACCCAGTACTTC. This chain joins TRBV2 and TRBJ2-5; TRBD1 matches at 7 bases. The J segment lost 7 bases and the V segment lost 3 bases, leaving 8 bases of the junction unmatched. The CDR3 runs to 14 residues. Germline V gives CDR1 SNHLY, CDR2 FYNNEI.

This clone showed up just a few times. The rearrangement links TRBV19 to TRBJ2-7, with 10 bases fitting TRBD1. CDR1 and CDR2 (germline): LNHDA, SQIVND (reference sequence). The CDR3 has 14 residues. J lost 2 bases, V lost 4 bases, and 2 bases had no gene match. The CDR3: CASSRDRGTYEQYF. The CDR3 DNA is TGTGCCAGTAGTAGGGACAGGGGTACCTACGAGCAGTACTTC.

This chain joins TRBV27 and TRBJ1-5; D possibly corresponds to TRBD1 (6 bases). V lost 6 bases, J lost 6 bases, and 9 bases lay in between. From germline, CDR1 is MNHEY and CDR2 SMNVEV (reference sequence). The CDR3 is 12 residues long. CDR3 protein: CASRTGAQPQHF. For the CDR3, the DNA is TGTGCCAGCAGGACAGGAGCTCAGCCCCAGCATTTT.

This clone was counted only a few times. The genes are TRBV27 and TRBJ1-2; D is possibly TRBD1 (5 bases). CDR1 MNHEY and CDR2 SMNVEV come from the germline V gene (reference sequence). The V and J ends lost 3 bases and 0 bases respectively, with 11 bases between them. The CDR3 extends over 15 amino acids. The CDR3 loop reads CASSLGGVPNYGYTF. The CDR3 DNA is TGTGCCAGCAGTTTGGGGGGGGTACCTAACTATGGCTACACCTTC.

Concerning this clone itself: The junction departs from the called germline gene at one end, perhaps through a read error. Other nucleotide sequences in the sample specify the same CDR3. The chain is built from TRBV5-1 and TRBJ2-5; 8 bases fit TRBD1. The CDR3 spans 14 residues. In germline, CDR1 is SGHRS, CDR2 YFSETQ. The CDR3 region is CASSPGTGLETQYF. The CDR3 DNA reads as TGCGCCAGCAGTCCTGGGACAGGTTTGGAGACTCAGTACTTC.